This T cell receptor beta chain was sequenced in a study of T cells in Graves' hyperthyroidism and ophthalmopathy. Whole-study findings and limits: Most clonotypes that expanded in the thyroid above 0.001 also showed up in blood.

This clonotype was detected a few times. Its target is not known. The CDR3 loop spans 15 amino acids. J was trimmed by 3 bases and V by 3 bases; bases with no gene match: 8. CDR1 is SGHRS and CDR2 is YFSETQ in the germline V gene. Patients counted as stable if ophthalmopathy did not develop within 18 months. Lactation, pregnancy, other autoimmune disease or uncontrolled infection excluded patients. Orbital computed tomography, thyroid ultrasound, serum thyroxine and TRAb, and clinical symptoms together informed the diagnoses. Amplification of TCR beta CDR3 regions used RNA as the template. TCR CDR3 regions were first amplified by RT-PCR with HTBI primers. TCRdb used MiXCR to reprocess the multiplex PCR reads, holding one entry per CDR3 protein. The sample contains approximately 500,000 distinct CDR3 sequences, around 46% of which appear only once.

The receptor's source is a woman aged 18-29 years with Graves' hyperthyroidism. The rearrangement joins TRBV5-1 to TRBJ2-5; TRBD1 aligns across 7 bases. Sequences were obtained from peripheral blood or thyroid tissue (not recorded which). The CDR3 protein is CASSSAGTEEETQYF. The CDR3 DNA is TGCGCCAGCAGCTCTGCCGGGACAGAAGAAGAGACCCAGTACTTC.